The 27 T cell receptor beta chains given below trace back to one sample, sequenced in a study of CD8 T cells in ankylosing spondylitis. Antigen specificity for these receptors is unknown. TCRdb re-called the 5' RACE reads through MiXCR, storing one row per CDR3 protein. Of 500,000 to 550,000 distinct CDR3 sequences in the sample, roughly 13% were seen once. General observations from the study: It appeared that ankylosing spondylitis blood was characterized by a TCR beta motif of under ten highly homologous variants.

Sequencing used blood, either unsorted or a sorted T cell fraction (not recorded which). The receptors stem from a male donor with ankylosing spondylitis.

This rearrangement joins TRBV7-2 to TRBJ2-2, with D perhaps TRBD1 or TRBD2 (5 bases each). The CDR3 is 17 residues long. The V and J ends lost 4 bases and 0 bases respectively, with 15 bases between them. Looked up from germline, CDR1 is SGHTA and CDR2 is FQGNSA. The CDR3 nucleotides are TGTGCCAGCAGCTCCCCACGGGGCAGGGCGAACACCGGGGAGCTGTTTTTT. As protein: CASSSPRGRANTGELFF.

V and J are TRBV13 and TRBJ2-4, with D perhaps given as TRBD1 or TRBD2 (5 bases each). Germline loops: CDR1 PRHDT, CDR2 FYEKMQ (reference sequence). Between the trimmed V and J ends, which lost 6 bases and 3 bases, there was a span of 12 bases. This CDR3 region has 14 residues. CDR3 in DNA: TGTGCCAGCAGGGGACCCAGCGGCAAAAACATTCAGTACTTC. Protein: CASRGPSGKNIQYF.

This clonotype was seen at least ten times. V is TRBV20-1 and J is TRBJ1-1, with a tentative D call TRBD1 (6 bases). This CDR3 region has 13 residues. V lost 3 bases, J lost 10 bases, and 18 bases lay in between. Germline V gene data show CDR1 as DFQATT and CDR2 as SNEGSKA (reference sequence). Here the CDR3 reads CSASGSGGHRAFF. DNA for the CDR3: TGCAGTGCTAGTGGTTCCGGGGGGCATCGAGCTTTCTTT.

This clonotype occurred a few times. The chain employs TRBV27 and TRBJ1-1, with D uncertain. The CDR3 spans 17 residues. Trimming shortened V by 3 bases and J by 6 bases, and 23 bases separated the two germline ends. Germline V CDR1 and CDR2: MNHEY, SMNVEV (reference sequence). The CDR3, as DNA: TGTGCCAGCAGTTTCCAACCTCCCCGTTTTAAGGGCCCTGAAGCTTTCTTT. Amino acids: CASSFQPPRFKGPEAFF.

This clonotype was counted only a few times. The chain recombines TRBV27 with TRBJ2-3; 10 bases map to TRBD2. CDR1 MNHEY and CDR2 SMNVEV come from the germline V gene (reference sequence). The CDR3 sequence is 19 residues long. The trim removed 1 base at V and 0 bases at J, leaving 10 bases unmatched. The CDR3 DNA is TGTGCCAGCAGTTTATTAGCGGGAGGAGGGGGGTCCAGCACAGATACGCAGTATTTT. Translating it yields CASSLLAGGGGSSTDTQYF.

This clonotype was observed a handful of times. The chain uses TRBV24-1 and TRBJ2-1, with D possibly being TRBD1 (6 bases). This CDR3 is built from 16 residues. CDR1 is KGHDR, CDR2 SFDVKD, per germline. The V and J ends lost 2 bases and 0 bases respectively, with 10 bases between them. The CDR3 protein is CATSDWTARSYNEQFF. The CDR3 nucleotides are TGTGCCACCAGTGATTGGACAGCTCGCTCCTACAATGAGCAGTTCTTC.

The V call is TRBV19, the J call TRBJ1-2; the D is unclear. CDR1 and CDR2 (germline): LNHDA, SQIVND (reference sequence). The CDR3 extends over 14 amino acids. V was pared by 3 bases and J by 7 bases, with 15 bases between. Here the CDR3 DNA reads TGTGCCAGTAGTATCGACCAAATGCTTGCTGGCTACACCTTC. It codes for CASSIDQMLAGYTF.

In its sample, this clonotype was seen a few times. The rearrangement joins TRBV3-1 to TRBJ2-4; 7 nucleotides align to TRBD1. V shed 2 bases and J 13 bases; nucleotides not matched to a gene: 5. Per the germline V gene, CDR1 is LGHDT and CDR2 is YNNKEL (reference sequence). CDR3 length: 12 residues. The CDR3 nucleotides read TGTGCCAGCAGCCAACCAGACAGGGTCCAGTACTTC. Translated, it gives CASSQPDRVQYF.

This clonotype was seen many times. This chain uses TRBV4-2 with TRBJ2-7; 9 bases agree with TRBD1. This CDR3 region has 11 residues. Unmatched junction bases numbered 1, after V lost 2 bases and J lost 11 bases. The germline V gene has CDR1 LGHNA and CDR2 YNFKEQ. CDR3 sequence: CASSQRDREYF. In nucleotides, the CDR3 is TGTGCCAGCAGCCAAAGGGACAGGGAGTACTTC.

In this sample, this clonotype turned up a few times. The chain combines TRBV11-2 with TRBJ2-5; a weak D match, TRBD2 (5 bases). This CDR3 region has 19 residues. V gave up 4 bases and J gave up 0 bases, with 24 bases separating them. The germline V gene encodes CDR1 SGHAT and CDR2 FQNNGV. CDR3 amino acids: CASSSGRGRENWYQETQYF. CDR3 sequence (DNA): TGTGCCAGCAGCTCGGGTCGTGGGAGAGAGAACTGGTACCAAGAGACCCAGTACTTC.

The V gene is TRBV20-1, the J gene TRBJ1-5; weak D call: TRBD1 (5 bases). There are 13 residues in the CDR3. V lost 4 bases to trimming and J lost 9 bases, with 16 bases between them. Germline CDR1 DFQATT, CDR2 SNEGSKA (reference sequence). CDR3 DNA: TGCAGTGCTATCAGCCAGGGTGCGGGGCCCCAGCATTTT. It codes for CSAISQGAGPQHF.

This CDR3 reads CATSVGTFDEQFF. The CDR3 DNA is TGTGCCACCAGTGTCGGGACTTTCGATGAGCAGTTCTTC. This rearrangement joins TRBV24-1 to TRBJ2-1, with D perhaps matching TRBD2 (6 bases). The CDR3 extends over 13 amino acids. V was clipped by 5 bases and J by 8 bases, with 12 bases between them. Germline CDR1 KGHDR, CDR2 SFDVKD.

This clonotype occurred a few times. The V call is TRBV6-1, the J call TRBJ2-7; 10 nucleotides match TRBD1. This CDR3 has 13 amino acids. V lost 8 bases, J lost 4 bases, and 5 bases stayed unmatched. Germline V gives CDR1 MNHNS, CDR2 SASEGT. The CDR3 spells CASSGTGEYEQYV. The DNA for the CDR3 is TGTGCCAGCTCTGGGACAGGGGAATACGAGCAGTACGTC.

This clonotype showed up just a few times. V usage is TRBV6-6 and J usage is TRBJ1-3, with a tentative D call TRBD1 (5 bases). The CDR3 has 13 amino acids. Deletions cut 5 bases from V and 8 bases from J, with 13 bases between. The germline CDR1 and CDR2 sequences are MNHNY and SVGAGI (reference sequence). The CDR3 loop reads CASSNQGRHTIYF. The DNA of the CDR3 is TGTGCCAGCAGTAATCAGGGACGACACACCATATATTTT.

J is TRBJ1-2 and V is TRBV10-3; 9 positions match TRBD1. Germline V CDR1 and CDR2: ENHRY, SYGVKD. V lost 4 bases and J lost 9; bases outside the gene matches: 9. CDR3 size: 14 residues. The CDR3 DNA is TGTGCCATCAGTGCCCCGGGACAGGGTGTGAGCTACACCTTC. Its translation: CAISAPGQGVSYTF.

Comments on this clonotype: A read error may be the cause here, since a much bigger clone is one base away. V and J are TRBV12-3 or TRBV12-4 and TRBJ2-7; D gene uncertain. The CDR3 is 13 amino acids. The V and J ends lost 6 bases and 3 bases respectively, with 12 bases between them. The CDR3 spells CASSPYANYEQYF. The CDR3 DNA follows: TGTGCCAGCAGCCCCTACGCAAACTACGAGCAGTACTTC.

This clonotype was recorded a few times. The chain couples TRBV27 to TRBJ1-1; D is unresolved. This CDR3 has 15 residues. The germline CDR1 and CDR2 sequences are MNHEY and SMNVEV (reference sequence). V was shortened by 7 bases and J by 3 bases, with 18 bases between the two germline ends. The chain's CDR3 is CASTGGRYGDTEAFF. The CDR3 nucleotides are TGTGCCAGCACTGGAGGCCGTTATGGGGACACTGAAGCTTTCTTT.

The chain employs TRBV28 and TRBJ2-3; 9 nucleotides agree with TRBD2. There are 15 residues in the CDR3. The ends lost 5 bases at V and 5 bases at J; junction bases unmatched: 8. Germline CDR1 MDHEN, CDR2 SYDVKM. CDR3 coding DNA: TGTGCCAGCAGTCTACCCGGACTAGCGAGAGATACGCAGTATTTT. Translation gives CASSLPGLARDTQYF.

This clonotype was counted between two and nine times. The chain recombines TRBV25-1 with TRBJ1-5; no clear D gene. The CDR3 is 12 amino acids. From germline, CDR1 is MGHDK and CDR2 SYGVNS. V was shortened by 4 bases and J by 4 bases, with 5 bases between the two germline ends. The CDR3 sequence: CASSVGNQPQHF. The CDR3 bases are TGTGCCAGCAGTGTAGGGAATCAGCCCCAGCATTTT. Using reference TRBV25-1 and TRBJ1-5 for the parts outside the CDR3, the full variable domain is EADIYQTPRYLVIGTGKKITLECSQTMGHDKMYWYQQDPGMELHLIHYSYGVNSTEKGDLSSESTVSRIRTEHFPLTLESARPSHTSQYLCASSVGNQPQHFGDGTRLSIL.

This clonotype showed up just a few times. V and J are TRBV2 and TRBJ1-4; TRBD1 might be the D (6 bases). The CDR3 is 14 amino acids. Germline V gene data show CDR1 as SNHLY and CDR2 as FYNNEI. V was trimmed by 2 bases and J by 6 bases, leaving 10 bases between them. The DNA for the CDR3 is TGTGCCAGCAGTGAAATGGGGGCAGATGAAAAACTGTTTTTT. This codes for CASSEMGADEKLFF.

This clonotype was found a few times. In nucleotides, the CDR3 is TGCAGCGTCCTGAAGCGGGAGGAGGACGAGCAGTACGTC. It codes for CSVLKREEDEQYV. The V and J genes are TRBV29-1 and TRBJ2-7, with TRBD2 matching 9 bases. CDR3 size: 13 residues. Trimming took 6 bases from V and 5 from J; bases not matched to a gene: 8. The germline V gene encodes CDR1 SQVTM and CDR2 ANQGSEA.

This clonotype has a count of ten or more. CDR3 in DNA: TGTGCCAGCAGCCAAACGACAGAAGCATTCTATGGCTACACCTTC. It encodes CASSQTTEAFYGYTF. The chain couples TRBV3-1 to TRBJ1-2; possibly TRBD1 for D (5 bases). Trimming removed 2 bases at V and 4 bases at J, with 14 bases between. Germline assignment: CDR1 LGHDT and CDR2 YNNKEL (reference sequence). There are 15 residues in the CDR3.

The sample holds a few counts of this clonotype. V usage is TRBV6-2 or TRBV6-3 and J usage is TRBJ2-5; D unclear. This CDR3 comprises 12 residues. CDR1 is MNHEY, CDR2 SVGEGT, per germline. The germline V and J ends were trimmed by 8 bases and 7 bases, with 14 bases remaining between them. CDR3 sequence reads: CASAFTWGTQYF. The CDR3 nucleotides read TGTGCCAGCGCGTTCACCTGGGGGACCCAGTACTTC.

This chain links TRBV15 with TRBJ1-2, with D maybe TRBD1 (6 bases). The CDR3 is made up of 14 amino acids. V lost 2 bases and J lost 1, with 8 bases in between. CDR1 is LNHNV, CDR2 YYDKDF, per germline (reference sequence). The CDR3 is CATSRNRVNYGYTF. CDR3 DNA: TGTGCCACCAGCAGAAACAGGGTTAACTATGGCTACACCTTC.

The J gene is TRBJ2-1, the V gene TRBV5-1; 10 bases are shared with TRBD2. The length of the CDR3 is 15 residues. Trimming at V came to 2 bases and at J to 6 bases, leaving 5 bases not matched to a gene. The germline V gene has CDR1 SGHRS and CDR2 YFSETQ. The CDR3 here is CASSFLAGAGNEQFF. The CDR3 DNA is TGCGCCAGCAGCTTCCTAGCGGGAGCGGGCAATGAGCAGTTCTTC.

This clonotype was counted only a few times. The rearrangement links TRBV7-2 to TRBJ2-5; D possibly corresponds to TRBD2 (6 bases). CDR3 length: 14 amino acids. The germline V gene encodes CDR1 SGHTA and CDR2 FQGNSA. V was cut by 3 bases and J by 3 bases, with 11 bases left in between. The CDR3 DNA reads TGTGCCAGCAGCTTCGGGCGGAGGGAAGAGACCCAGTACTTC. This translates into CASSFGRREETQYF. Based on the CDR3 plus reference TRBV7-2 and TRBJ2-5, the full variable domain is GAGVSQSPSNKVTEKGKDVELRCDPISGHTALYWYRQSLGQGLEFLIYFQGNSAPDKSGLPSDRFSAERTGGSVSTLTIQRTQQEDSAVYLCASSFGRREETQYFGPGTRLLVL.

This clonotype occurred a few times. This chain connects TRBV24-1 to TRBJ2-3; TRBD1 aligns across 8 bases. The CDR3 totals 17 residues. The V gene's germline CDR1 is KGHDR and CDR2 SFDVKD. The V and J ends lost 3 bases and 2 bases, in that order; junction bases with no gene match: 9. The CDR3 nucleotides read TGTGCCACCAGTGATATCCGGACAGGGATTATCACAGATACGCAGTATTTT. It codes for CATSDIRTGIITDTQYF.